Presented here are 12 T cell receptor beta chains from one specimen sequenced in a study of Graves' ophthalmopathy and Graves' hyperthyroidism. From RNA, the CDR3 regions of TCR beta chains were amplified and sequenced. The first round was an RT-PCR with HTBI primers, and the second round was a multiplex PCR. MiXCR, applied by TCRdb to the multiplex PCR reads, yields one record per CDR3 protein. Of hundreds of thousands of distinct CDR3 sequences in the sample, over 20% were seen once. Sequencing was done on a sample of peripheral blood. Source of these receptors: a woman aged 18-35 years with stable Graves' hyperthyroidism.

The CDR3 loop is CASSYAGQGRGGYTF. CDR3 DNA sequence: TGTGCCAGCAGTTACGCGGGACAGGGAAGAGGTGGCTACACCTTC. V and J are TRBV6-5 and TRBJ1-2; 9 bases agree with TRBD1. Germline V gene sequence: CDR1 MNHEY, CDR2 SVGAGI. With V trimmed by 2 bases and J by 7 bases, 8 bases remained unmatched. The CDR3 has 15 amino acids.

CDR3 protein: CASSEEWQYDAFF. DNA for the CDR3: TGTGCCAGCAGTGAAGAGTGGCAGTATGATGCTTTCTTT. The rearrangement joins TRBV6-1 to TRBJ1-1; D remains ambiguous. From germline, CDR1 is MNHNS and CDR2 SASEGT. V was shortened by 1 base and J by 11 bases, with 14 bases between the two germline ends. The CDR3 is 13 residues long.

Of note for this clonotype: A read error is possible here, since a much larger clone lies one base away. V usage is TRBV19 and J usage is TRBJ1-5, with TRBD1 identical over 11 bases. The CDR3 extends over 16 amino acids. Germline CDR1 is LNHDA and CDR2 is SQIVND (reference sequence). The CDR3 bases are TGTGCCAGTAGTAAATTACCGGGACAGGGGGATCAGCCCCATCATTTT. This sequence encodes CASSKLPGQGDQPHHF.

The chain combines TRBV7-8 with TRBJ2-7, with D tentatively TRBD2 (6 bases). Deletions cut 5 bases from V and 3 bases from J, with 20 bases between. Germline CDR1 SGHVS, CDR2 FQNEAQ. This CDR3 contains 16 residues. This CDR3 reads CASSPLTWGENYEQYF. DNA for the CDR3: TGTGCCAGCAGCCCCCTTACGTGGGGGGAGAACTACGAGCAGTACTTC.

Ten or more counts support this clonotype. The V gene is TRBV14, the J gene TRBJ2-7, with TRBD1 matching 7 bases. The CDR3 is 14 residues long. V gave up 1 base and J gave up 6 bases; unmatched junction bases: 6. Germline CDR1 and CDR2: SGHDN and FVKESK. The CDR3 region is CASSQAQGLIEQYF. In nucleotides, the CDR3 is TGTGCCAGCAGCCAAGCACAGGGGCTGATCGAGCAGTACTTC. Supplemented by reference TRBV14 and TRBJ2-7, the full variable domain reads EAGVTQFPSHSVIEKGQTVTLRCDPISGHDNLYWYRRVMGKEIKFLLHFVKESKQDESGMPNNRFLAERTGGTYSTLKVQPAELEDSGVYFCASSQAQGLIEQYFGPGTRLTVT.

V usage is TRBV5-1 and J usage is TRBJ1-1; maybe TRBD1 (5 bases). V lost 2 bases, J lost 4 bases, and 15 bases lay in between. CDR1 is SGHRS and CDR2 is YFSETQ in the germline V gene. This CDR3 has 15 residues. The CDR3 loop reads CASSLSGREGTEAFF. DNA of the CDR3: TGCGCCAGCAGCTTATCAGGCAGGGAAGGCACTGAAGCTTTCTTT.

This clonotype was counted between two and nine times. The chain couples TRBV7-8 to TRBJ2-4; 9 nucleotides agree with TRBD1. The germline V gene has CDR1 SGHVS and CDR2 FQNEAQ. Trimming removed 5 bases from V and 2 bases from J; junction bases left unmatched: 16. The length of the CDR3 is 19 residues. CDR3 DNA sequence: TGTGCCAGCAGCCATAGGGGGAGTGGGACAGGGTGGACCAAAAACATTCAGTACTTC. Protein: CASSHRGSGTGWTKNIQYF.

V gene TRBV12-3 or TRBV12-4 combines with J gene TRBJ1-5; 9 bases are shared with TRBD1. The CDR3 runs 15 residues. With V trimmed by 5 bases and J by 5 bases, 7 bases remained unmatched. CDR3 loop: CASSRTGGLYQPQHF. The CDR3 nucleotides are TGTGCCAGCAGTCGAACAGGGGGCTTGTATCAGCCCCAGCATTTT.

The chain combines TRBV20-1 with TRBJ2-7, with a possible D match to TRBD1 (5 bases). Deletions cut 0 bases from V and 2 bases from J, with 17 bases between. CDR3 length: 16 amino acids. Germline V gene data show CDR1 as DFQATT and CDR2 as SNEGSKA (reference sequence). CDR3: CSARDLYRQPTYEQYF. As DNA, the CDR3 is TGCAGTGCTAGAGATCTCTACAGGCAACCCACCTACGAGCAGTACTTC.

This clonotype was picked up many times. The V gene is TRBV25-1, the J gene TRBJ1-1, with D unresolved. V gave up 3 bases and J gave up 8 bases, with 10 bases separating them. The CDR3 runs to 12 residues. Germline V gene data show CDR1 as MGHDK and CDR2 as SYGVNS. In DNA, the CDR3 is TGTGCCAGCAGTGACTCCAGACAAGAAGCTTTCTTT. It translates to CASSDSRQEAFF.

This clonotype was recorded at least ten times. The chain recombines TRBV2 with TRBJ2-2, with 8 bases lining up with TRBD2. After removal of 10 bases from V and 3 bases from J, the junction contained 4 bases not matched to a gene. Germline V CDR1 and CDR2: SNHLY, FYNNEI. CDR3 length: 13 residues. The CDR3 is CATLGGDTGELFF. CDR3 DNA sequence: TGTGCCACCCTCGGGGGGGACACCGGGGAGCTGTTTTTT.

This clonotype was detected ten times or more. The chain couples TRBV12-3 or TRBV12-4 to TRBJ2-5; 9 bases are a match to TRBD1. This CDR3 is built from 15 residues. V was pared by 4 bases and J by 2 bases, with 5 bases of the junction left unmatched. DNA of the CDR3: TGTGCCAGCAGTTCATGGGGACAGGGTCAAGAGACCCAGTACTTC. Amino acids: CASSSWGQGQETQYF.